A selection of T cell receptor beta chains follows, all from one sample in a study of Graves' ophthalmopathy and Graves' hyperthyroidism. MiXCR, applied by TCRdb to the multiplex PCR reads, yields one record per CDR3 protein. The profile covers about 620,000 distinct CDR3 sequences, with 22% appearing a single time and more than 5.5% taken by the ten largest. Sequencing used peripheral blood. All receptors come from a woman younger than 30 with stable Graves' hyperthyroidism. Some clones in this sample may be carry-over from other donors' samples. The CDR3 runs from the conserved cysteine through the conserved F or W. D genes are given only for firm matches. Rows give clone size only sometimes, using once, few, many, or a class for an expanded clone.

. | TRBD1 | TRBJ1-2 | TRBV12-5 | TGTGCTAGTGGTTTGGGCCAGGGGGGGGTCGGCTATGGCTACACCTTC | CASGLGQGGVGYGYTF
many | . | TRBJ2-7 | TRBV6-2/TRBV6-3 | TGTGCCAGCAGAGATCACGGGAGCTCCTACGAGCAGTACTTC | CASRDHGSSYEQYF
many | TRBD1 | TRBJ2-7 | TRBV11-2 | TGTGCCAGCAGCTTAAACCCCCCTGGACAGGGTCCCTACGAGCAGTACTTC | CASSLNPPGQGPYEQYF
. | . | TRBJ2-7 | TRBV5-4 | TGTGCCAGCAGCAGGGACACCCGAACCTACGAGCAGTACTTC | CASSRDTRTYEQYF
many | TRBD1 | TRBJ1-5 | TRBV11-2 | TGTGCCAGCAGCCGAGGGGGCTCTAGCAATCAGCCCCAGCATTTT | CASSRGGSSNQPQHF
many | . | TRBJ2-2 | TRBV6-4 | TGTGCCAGCAGTGTAATGGCAGGGGACACCGGGGAGCTGTTTTTT | CASSVMAGDTGELFF
many | . | TRBJ1-1 | TRBV20-1 | TGCAGTGCCCCTTTAGGCAGCGAAGCTTTCTTT | CSAPLGSEAFF
many | . | TRBJ1-2 | TRBV28 | TGTGCCAGCAAAACGACCCCGGGTTCGAACTATGGCTACACCTTC | CASKTTPGSNYGYTF
. | TRBD1 | TRBJ1-2 | TRBV20-1 | TGCAGTGCTAGAGGACAGGGGGGCTGGGGCTACACCTTC | CSARGQGGWGYTF
. | TRBD1 | TRBJ2-7 | TRBV11-2 | TGTGCCAGCAGCTACCAGACAGGGGTGGGTGAGCAGTACTTC | CASSYQTGVGEQYF
. | . | TRBJ1-2 | TRBV9 | TGTGCCAGCAGCCGTTATGGGGGGACCTCGGTTGGCTACACCTTC | CASSRYGGTSVGYTF